Shown below are 18 T cell receptor beta chains from a single sample sequenced in a study of OX40 agonist ivuxolimab in advanced cancers. Data came from immunoSEQ multiplex PCR; TCRdb stores just in-frame clones and leaves some out. The table records around 95,000 clones, just under 95% of them present only once. Sequencing used CD4+ or CD8+ T cells sorted from blood, obtained in a trial of the OX40 agonist ivuxolimab. These receptor sequences come from an adult with an advanced solid tumor such as melanoma, head and neck, liver or kidney cancer.

The chain uses TRBV10-3 and TRBJ2-1; maybe TRBD2 (6 bases). The CDR3 length is 14 residues. V lost 7 bases, J lost 5 bases, and 15 bases lay in between. Germline-derived CDR1 and CDR2 are ENHRY and SYGVKD. CDR3 nucleotides: TGTGCCATCAACCGGGGACTGGAAAACAATGAGCAGTTCTTC. Its translation: CAINRGLENNEQFF.

This chain uses TRBV2 with TRBJ1-1, with unresolved D. Looked up from germline, CDR1 is SNHLY and CDR2 is FYNNEI. This CDR3 is 13 amino acids long. V was pared by 11 bases and J by 4 bases, with 17 bases between. CDR3: CASNGWETTEAFF. As DNA, the CDR3 is TGTGCCTCCAACGGGTGGGAGACCACTGAAGCTTTCTTT.

Note on this clone: This specimen includes other DNA sequences encoding the same CDR3. The chain links TRBV30 to TRBJ1-5; D is ambiguous. There are 12 residues in the CDR3. CDR1 GTSNPN and CDR2 SVGIG come from the germline V gene (reference sequence). The germline V and J ends were trimmed by 3 bases and 2 bases, with 5 bases remaining between them. The CDR3 region is CAWSQGNQPQHF. CDR3 coding DNA: TGTGCCTGGAGCCAGGGCAATCAGCCCCAGCATTTT.

The DNA for the CDR3 is TGTGCCACCAGCACCCAGGGGGGGAGGAAGGGTACGCAGTATTTT. Protein sequence: CATSTQGGRKGTQYF. The chain carries TRBV15 and TRBJ2-3, with D perhaps matching TRBD1 or TRBD2 (7 bases each). V lost 4 bases and J lost 8, with 19 bases in between. CDR3 length equals 15 residues. CDR1 and CDR2 (germline): LNHNV, YYDKDF (reference sequence).

The chain combines TRBV30 with TRBJ1-2, with D possibly TRBD1 on 6 matching bases. Trimming left V 2 bases short and J 10 bases short, with 20 bases between. Per germline, CDR1 GTSNPN and CDR2 SVGIG (reference sequence). The CDR3 covers 14 residues. The CDR3 region has the DNA TGTGCCTGGAGTCTCACGACAGGAGGTTCACCCTACACCTTC. It yields the protein CAWSLTTGGSPYTF.

The rearrangement links TRBV7-9 to TRBJ2-1, with 7 bases aligning to TRBD2. The CDR3 extends over 15 amino acids. Germline values: CDR1 SEHNR, CDR2 FQNEAQ (reference sequence). The V gene end was trimmed by 5 bases and the J gene end by 0 bases; junction bases not matched to a gene: 4. In nucleotides, the CDR3 is TGTGCCAGCAGCCGAGGCGGGAGCTCCTACAATGAGCAGTTCTTC. Translation: CASSRGGSSYNEQFF.

CDR3 sequence: CASSIQPGQPQHF. The CDR3 nucleotides are TGTGCCAGCAGCATCCAACCTGGGCAGCCCCAGCATTTT. The chain links TRBV7-3 to TRBJ1-5, with D hard to call. This CDR3 region has 13 residues. V was trimmed by 5 bases and J by 7 bases, leaving 12 bases between them. CDR1 and CDR2 from the germline V gene are SGHTA and FQGTGA.

V usage is TRBV9 and J usage is TRBJ1-1, with D possibly TRBD1 on 5 matching bases. V dropped 0 bases and J dropped 8 bases, with 14 bases sitting between them. Per the germline V gene, CDR1 is SGDLS and CDR2 is YYNGEE. The CDR3 length is 14 residues. The DNA for the CDR3 is TGTGCCAGCAGCGTAGCTGCGGGGGAGGGGGAAGCTTTCTTT. The encoded protein is CASSVAAGEGEAFF.

This clone was seen only once. This rearrangement joins TRBV7-9 to TRBJ1-1; TRBD1 might be the D (5 bases). Per germline, CDR1 SEHNR and CDR2 FQNEAQ (reference sequence). V gave up 4 bases and J gave up 1 base, with 22 bases separating them. The CDR3 contains 18 residues. The CDR3: CASSSSGDGGPWNTEAFF. The DNA of the CDR3 is TGTGCCAGCAGCTCCAGCGGCGACGGGGGACCTTGGAACACTGAAGCTTTCTTT.

The V and J genes are TRBV2 and TRBJ2-3, with no clear D. The V end was cut by 6 bases, the J end by 4 bases, with 11 bases between. Germline V gives CDR1 SNHLY, CDR2 FYNNEI. The length of the CDR3 is 13 residues. The CDR3, as DNA: TGTGCCAGCAGCCCTCAGACCCCAGATACGCAGTATTTT. Its translation is CASSPQTPDTQYF.

The V gene is TRBV9, the J gene TRBJ2-7; perhaps TRBD1 as D (6 bases). Germline assignment: CDR1 SGDLS and CDR2 YYNGEE. CDR3 length: 14 residues. V was cut by 0 bases and J by 5 bases, with 12 bases left in between. This CDR3 is CASSVEAGDNEQYF. As DNA, the CDR3 is TGTGCCAGCAGCGTAGAGGCAGGGGATAACGAGCAGTACTTC.

V is TRBV4-2 and J is TRBJ2-7, with 7 bases aligning to TRBD2. The CDR3 runs 12 residues. CDR1 is LGHNA, CDR2 YNFKEQ, per germline. The junction had 4 bases not matched to a gene; V was cut back by 7 bases and J by 4 bases. CDR3 in DNA: TGTGCCAGCACCCTAGCGGTATACGAGCAGTACGTC. Translation gives CASTLAVYEQYV.

This chain joins TRBV6-6 and TRBJ2-7, with D uncertain. From germline, CDR1 is MNHNY and CDR2 SVGAGI (reference sequence). The V end was cut by 0 bases, the J end by 7 bases, with 10 bases between. The CDR3 has 13 residues. CDR3 protein: CASSYSSRLEQYV. CDR3 DNA: TGTGCCAGCAGTTACTCCTCGAGGCTGGAGCAGTACGTC.

The chain is built from TRBV7-6 and TRBJ2-5; no clear D gene. Germline V gene lookup returns CDR1 SGHVS and CDR2 FNYEAQ. CDR3 size: 11 residues. The germline V and J ends were trimmed by 0 bases and 4 bases, with 0 bases remaining between them. The CDR3 DNA is TGTGCCAGCAGCTTAGCAGAGACCCAGTACTTC. This translates into CASSLAETQYF. The complete variable domain, with remaining parts taken from reference TRBV7-6 and TRBJ2-5, reads GAGVSQSPRYKVTKRGQDVALRCDPISGHVSLYWYRQALGQGPEFLTYFNYEAQQDKSGLPNDRFSAERPEGSISTLTIQRTEQRDSAMYRCASSLAETQYFGPGTRLLVL.

The V call is TRBV6-6, the J call TRBJ2-2; a possible D gene is TRBD2 (6 bases). The ends were cut back, 6 bases at V and 6 bases at J, with 11 bases in the middle. CDR1 and CDR2 (germline): MNHNY, SVGAGI (reference sequence). The CDR3 loop spans 13 amino acids. CDR3 sequence: CASSPGLAGELFF. DNA of the CDR3: TGTGCCAGCAGCCCGGGACTTGCCGGGGAGCTGTTTTTT.

In regard to this clone: The same CDR3 is also encoded by other DNA sequences in this sample. The V call is TRBV20-1, the J call TRBJ2-1, with unresolved D. The CDR3 is made up of 11 amino acids. The V end was cut by 3 bases, the J end by 4 bases, with 4 bases between. Germline loops: CDR1 DFQATT, CDR2 SNEGSKA (reference sequence). CDR3 sequence (DNA): TGCAGTGCTAGGGATTACAATGAGCAGTTCTTC. This sequence encodes CSARDYNEQFF.

This chain joins TRBV10-3 and TRBJ1-5; D remains unclear. V was shortened by 3 bases and J by 5 bases, with 8 bases between the two germline ends. The CDR3 extends over 13 amino acids. Germline CDR1 is ENHRY and CDR2 is SYGVKD. This chain's CDR3 is CAISDNSYQPQHF. In nucleotides, the CDR3 is TGTGCCATCAGTGATAACAGTTATCAGCCCCAGCATTTT.

J is TRBJ1-5 and V is TRBV4-1; a possible D gene is TRBD1 (6 bases). This CDR3 has 16 residues. Trimming pared 1 base from V and 5 bases from J, leaving 15 bases between. In germline, CDR1 is MGHRA, CDR2 YSYEKL. The CDR3 is CASSQGPQGNDQPQHF. Here the CDR3 DNA reads TGCGCCAGCAGCCAAGGACCACAGGGCAACGATCAGCCCCAGCATTTT.